These T cell receptor beta chains were read from a single sample in a study of metastatic and nonmetastatic thyroid tumors. Using MiXCR, TCRdb re-called clones from the PCR reads. This table has some 84,000 clones, 8% to 9.5% appearing once. Sequenced input: blood. Receptor source: a female donor with papillary thyroid cancer or a benign thyroid nodule (not recorded which). Some clones in this sample may be carry-over from other donors' samples. CDR3s include the opening cysteine and the closing phenylalanine or tryptophan. The order of the fields is D gene, V gene, CDR3 length, J gene, clone size, CDR3 DNA, CDR3 protein. A D gene is named only where the DNA matches it firmly. Only some rows state a clone size, as once, few, many or a class for expanded clones.

>-|TRBV9|16|TRBJ1-2|many
TGTGCCAGCAGCGAAGCCCCGCAAGGGACCTTCTATGGCTACACCTTC
CASSEAPQGTFYGYTF
>-|TRBV20-1|13|TRBJ1-5|many
TGCAGTGCTAGGTTTGGTGAGACTCAGCCCCAGCATTTT
CSARFGETQPQHF
>-|TRBV12-3/TRBV12-4|15|TRBJ2-5|many
TGTGCCAGCAGTTTATTTGGAGGGATTTGGGAGACCCAGTACTTC
CASSLFGGIWETQYF
>TRBD1|TRBV18|15|TRBJ2-3|many
TGTGCCAGCTCTCGCCGACAGGGAGGCACAGATACGCAGTATTTT
CASSRRQGGTDTQYF
>TRBD1|TRBV19|17|TRBJ1-1|many
TGTGCCAGTAGTATACCGCCGGGACAGGCGGGAAGCACTGAAGCTTTCTTT
CASSIPPGQAGSTEAFF
>-|TRBV28|11|TRBJ2-4|many
TGTGCCAGCAGTAGCGGAGACAATCAGTACTTC
CASSSGDNQYF
>-|TRBV28|12|TRBJ1-2|many
TGTGCCAGCAGAAACAGGGTGGAAGGCTACACCTTC
CASRNRVEGYTF
>-|TRBV6-1|13|TRBJ1-1|many
TGTGCCAGCGCTCATACACCGAACACTGAAGCTTTCTTT
CASAHTPNTEAFF
>-|TRBV10-3|14|TRBJ2-5|many
TGTGCCATCAGCCCTACGAAATACCAAGAGACCCAGTACTTC
CAISPTKYQETQYF
>TRBD1|TRBV6-4|14|TRBJ2-3|many
TGTGCCAGCAGTGGGACAGGGGGCACAGATACGCAGTATTTT
CASSGTGGTDTQYF
>-|TRBV6-5|13|TRBJ1-2|many
TGTGCCAGCAGTTACTCTGGGTACTATGGCTACACCTTC
CASSYSGYYGYTF
>TRBD1|TRBV6-1|14|TRBJ1-2|many
TGTGCCAGCAGTGAAGGGGACAGATTCTATGGCTACACCTTC
CASSEGDRFYGYTF
>-|TRBV24-1|15|TRBJ1-5|-
TGTGCCACAATAACAGGGTTATGTAGCAATCAGCCCCAGCATTTT
CATITGLCSNQPQHF
>TRBD2|TRBV6-1|15|TRBJ2-2|many
TGTGCCAGCAGGGCTAGCGGGGGATATTCCGGGGAGCTGTTTTTT
CASRASGGYSGELFF
>-|TRBV30|13|TRBJ1-2|once
TGTGCCTGGAGCGTAGCTCTGGGCTGGGGCTACACCTTC
CAWSVALGWGYTF
>-|TRBV3-1|15|TRBJ2-6|-
TGTGCCAGCAGCCTACAACACTCTGGGGCCAACGTCCTGACTTTC
CASSLQHSGANVLTF
>-|TRBV4-1|16|TRBJ1-4|many
TGCGCCAGCAGCGAGGGGAAACGGAGAACTAATGAAAAACTGTTTTTT
CASSEGKRRTNEKLFF
>TRBD2|TRBV24-1|16|TRBJ2-5|-
TGTGCCACCAGTGATTTGCGGGCGGGGGGGCAAGAGACCCAGTACTTC
CATSDLRAGGQETQYF
>TRBD1|TRBV9|15|TRBJ1-2|-
TGTGCCAGCAGCGTGGGACAGGGGAGGGTGTATGGCTACACCTTC
CASSVGQGRVYGYTF
>TRBD2|TRBV6-1|14|TRBJ2-2|-
TGTGCCAGCAGAAAAAAAGCGGGGGACGGGGAGCTGTTTTTT
CASRKKAGDGELFF
>-|TRBV2|15|TRBJ1-4|many
TGTGCCAGCAGCCTGCGGCGGGGTCAGGCTGAAAAACTGTTTTTT
CASSLRRGQAEKLFF
>-|TRBV20-1|14|TRBJ1-5|many
TGCAGTGCTAGAGCCTCGGGGGGGAATCAGCCCCAGCATTTT
CSARASGGNQPQHF
>TRBD1|TRBV9|15|TRBJ2-1|few
TGTGCCAGCAGCGCCCGGACAGGGTCCTACAATGAGCAGTTCTTC
CASSARTGSYNEQFF
>TRBD2|TRBV5-1|14|TRBJ2-3|few
TGCGCCAGCAGGACTAGCGGGGGAATAGATACGCAGTATTTT
CASRTSGGIDTQYF